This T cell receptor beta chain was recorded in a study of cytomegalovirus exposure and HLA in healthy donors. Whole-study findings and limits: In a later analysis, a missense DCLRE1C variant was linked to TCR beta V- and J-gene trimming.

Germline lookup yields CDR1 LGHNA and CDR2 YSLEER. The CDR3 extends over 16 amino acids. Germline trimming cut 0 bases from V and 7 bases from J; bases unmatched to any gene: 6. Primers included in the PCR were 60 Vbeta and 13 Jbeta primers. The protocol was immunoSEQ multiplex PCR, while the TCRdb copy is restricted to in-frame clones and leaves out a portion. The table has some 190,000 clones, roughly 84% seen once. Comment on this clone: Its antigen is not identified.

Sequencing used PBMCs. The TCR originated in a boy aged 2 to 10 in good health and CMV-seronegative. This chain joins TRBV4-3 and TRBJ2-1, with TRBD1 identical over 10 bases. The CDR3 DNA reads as TGCGCCAGCAGCCAAGATCTGGGACAGGGGAAGAATGAGCAGTTCTTC. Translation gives CASSQDLGQGKNEQFF.